This entry concerns a single T cell receptor (beta chain). CDR3 length: 14 residues. Looked up from germline, CDR1 is MNHNY and CDR2 is SVGAGI (reference sequence). V lost 10 bases and J lost 9; bases outside the gene matches: 12. The PCR had 60 Vbeta and 13 Jbeta primers. Data came from immunoSEQ multiplex PCR; TCRdb stores just in-frame clones and leaves some out. Of more than 90,000 clones listed, around four fifths are singletons. The sample comes from a study of cytomegalovirus exposure and HLA in healthy donors. The chain combines TRBV6-6 with TRBJ2-4, with 10 bases fitting TRBD1. The material sequenced was PBMCs. The clonotype was recovered from a woman in her thirties or forties in good health and CMV-seropositive. The CDR3 DNA reads TGTGCCACCCTAGGTCGGGACAGGGGTTCCATTCAGTACTTC. It is translated as CATLGRDRGSIQYF.